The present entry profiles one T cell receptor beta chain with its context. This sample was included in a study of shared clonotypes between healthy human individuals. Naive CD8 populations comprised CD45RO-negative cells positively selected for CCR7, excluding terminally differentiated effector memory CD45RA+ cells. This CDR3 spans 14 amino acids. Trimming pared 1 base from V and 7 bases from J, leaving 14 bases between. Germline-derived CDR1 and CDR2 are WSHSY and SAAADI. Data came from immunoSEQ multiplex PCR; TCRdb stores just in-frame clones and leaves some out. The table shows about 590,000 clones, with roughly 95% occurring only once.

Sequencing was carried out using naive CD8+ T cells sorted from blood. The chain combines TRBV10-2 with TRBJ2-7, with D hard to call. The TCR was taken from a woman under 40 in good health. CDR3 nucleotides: TGCGCCAGCAGTGAGTTTACAAGGTGGGGAGAGCAGTACTTC. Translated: CASSEFTRWGEQYF.